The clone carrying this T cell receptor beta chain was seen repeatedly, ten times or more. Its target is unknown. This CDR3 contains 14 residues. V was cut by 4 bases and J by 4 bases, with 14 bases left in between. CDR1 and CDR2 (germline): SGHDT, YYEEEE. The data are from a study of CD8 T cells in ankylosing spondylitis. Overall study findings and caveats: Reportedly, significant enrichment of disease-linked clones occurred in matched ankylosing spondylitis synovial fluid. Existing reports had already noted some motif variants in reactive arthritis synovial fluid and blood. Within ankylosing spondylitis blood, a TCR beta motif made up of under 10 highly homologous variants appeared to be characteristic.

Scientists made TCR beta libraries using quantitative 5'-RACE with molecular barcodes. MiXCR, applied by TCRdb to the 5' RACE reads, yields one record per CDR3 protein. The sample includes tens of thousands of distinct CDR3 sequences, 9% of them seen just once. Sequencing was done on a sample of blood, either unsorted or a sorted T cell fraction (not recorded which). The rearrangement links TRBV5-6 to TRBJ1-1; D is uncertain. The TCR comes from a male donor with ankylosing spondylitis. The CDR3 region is CASSPDLGSTEAFF. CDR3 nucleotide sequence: TGTGCCAGCAGCCCGGATCTGGGGAGCACTGAAGCTTTCTTT.